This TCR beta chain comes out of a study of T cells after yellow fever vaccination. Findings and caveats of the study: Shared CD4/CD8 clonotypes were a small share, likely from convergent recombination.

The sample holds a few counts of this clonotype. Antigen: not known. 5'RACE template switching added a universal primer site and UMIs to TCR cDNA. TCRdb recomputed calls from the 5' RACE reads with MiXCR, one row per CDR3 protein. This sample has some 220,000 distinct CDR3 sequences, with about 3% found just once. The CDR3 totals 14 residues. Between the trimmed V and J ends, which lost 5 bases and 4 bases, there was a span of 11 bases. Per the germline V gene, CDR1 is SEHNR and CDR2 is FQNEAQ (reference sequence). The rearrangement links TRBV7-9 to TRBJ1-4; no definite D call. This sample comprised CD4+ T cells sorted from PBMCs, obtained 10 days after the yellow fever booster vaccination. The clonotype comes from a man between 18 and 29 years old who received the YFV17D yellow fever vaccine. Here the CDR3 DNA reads TGTGCCAGCAGCGCCGGACTGATTAATGAAAAACTGTTTTTT. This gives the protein CASSAGLINEKLFF.